This T cell receptor (beta chain) stems from a study of shared clonotypes between healthy human individuals. The CDR3 has 14 residues. Germline V lookup: CDR1 MGHRA, CDR2 YSYEKL. The V gene lost 4 bases and the J gene lost 3 bases, with 13 bases spanning the gap. Clones were read by immunoSEQ multiplex PCR, and TCRdb kept only the in-frame ones, dropping some. Counted here are about 2 million clones, roughly 94% occurring once; the ten biggest clones make up 0.9% to 1.4%. Only CD45RO-negative cells positively selected for CCR7 counted as naive CD8 cells, so terminally differentiated effector memory CD45RA+ cells were excluded.

The chain joins TRBV4-1 to TRBJ2-7, with D unresolved. The clonotype comes from a man aged 18 to 30 in good health. The sequenced material came from naive CD8+ T cells sorted from blood. The CDR3 region is CASSPKHSNYEQYF. Here the CDR3 DNA reads TGCGCCAGCAGCCCGAAGCACTCAAACTACGAGCAGTACTTC.